These 23 T cell receptor beta chains were all obtained from the same sample, sequenced in a study of T-cell memory formation after mild COVID-19. TCRdb re-called the 5' RACE reads through MiXCR, storing one row per CDR3 protein. The sample lists 200,000 to 300,000 distinct CDR3 sequences; roughly 17% were seen once. The specimen was PBMCs or a T cell subset sorted from them (not recorded which). These receptors were taken from a man between 18 and 35 years old who had mild COVID-19 (a few samples of this study predate the infection). Cell type and time point are not known.

This clonotype has just a few counts. The gene calls are TRBV5-1 and TRBJ1-2; weak D call: TRBD1 (6 bases). Trimming removed 2 bases from V and 5 bases from J, with 13 bases in between. Germline V gene data show CDR1 as SGHRS and CDR2 as YFSETQ. This CDR3 has 14 amino acids. CDR3 protein: CASSFQGQGYGYTF. The CDR3 nucleotides are TGCGCCAGCAGCTTTCAGGGGCAGGGGTATGGCTACACCTTC.

The chain couples TRBV6-5 to TRBJ2-2; TRBD1 aligns across 10 bases. The ends lost 4 bases at V and 8 bases at J; junction bases unmatched: 10. This CDR3 spans 16 amino acids. The germline V gene encodes CDR1 MNHEY and CDR2 SVGAGI. The CDR3 loop is CASSSPGTGAHGELFF. The CDR3 DNA reads TGTGCCAGCAGTTCCCCCGGGACAGGGGCCCATGGGGAGCTGTTTTTT.

This clonotype was seen many times. The rearrangement links TRBV10-3 to TRBJ1-4, with D unclear. CDR3 size: 13 residues. CDR1 and CDR2 from the germline V gene are ENHRY and SYGVKD. V was clipped by 3 bases and J by 7 bases, with 9 bases between them. DNA for the CDR3: TGTGCCATCAGTGAAAGGTTGAGTGAAAAACTGTTTTTT. This encodes CAISERLSEKLFF.

The chain joins TRBV15 to TRBJ2-6; unclear D gene. The CDR3 consists of 16 residues. In germline, CDR1 is LNHNV, CDR2 YYDKDF (reference sequence). V lost 5 bases, J lost 0 bases, and 11 bases lay in between. The CDR3 loop is CATSSTWSSGANVLTF. Here the CDR3 DNA reads TGTGCCACCAGCTCAACCTGGAGCTCTGGGGCCAACGTCCTGACTTTC.

The rearrangement uses TRBV24-1 and TRBJ2-2; D unresolved. Per germline, CDR1 KGHDR and CDR2 SFDVKD. The length of the CDR3 is 15 residues. Trimming cost V 5 bases and J 0 bases, with 9 bases left between them. DNA for the CDR3: TGTGCCACCAGTGCAAGGGCCACGAACACCGGGGAGCTGTTTTTT. This encodes CATSARATNTGELFF.

The DNA of the CDR3 is TGCGCCAGCGTAGGGGTTGGGGAGCAGTTCTTC. Amino acid sequence: CASVGVGEQFF. The chain employs TRBV4-1 and TRBJ2-1; TRBD1 might be the D (5 bases). V lost 8 bases to trimming and J lost 10 bases, with 12 bases between them. The germline CDR1 and CDR2 sequences are MGHRA and YSYEKL. This CDR3 region has 11 residues.

This rearrangement joins TRBV5-1 to TRBJ1-6; D unresolved. The CDR3 sequence is 14 residues long. In germline, CDR1 is SGHRS, CDR2 YFSETQ. The V and J ends lost 0 bases and 5 bases respectively, with 6 bases between them. CDR3 residues: CASSLEQHNSPLHF. Here the CDR3 DNA reads TGCGCCAGCAGCTTGGAACAGCATAATTCACCCCTCCACTTT.

This clonotype has only a few counts. The genes are TRBV5-8 and TRBJ2-3; TRBD1 matches 11 bases. The germline CDR1 and CDR2 sequences are SGHTS and YDEGEE. V shed 0 bases and J 8 bases; nucleotides not matched to a gene: 8. CDR3 length: 16 amino acids. The CDR3 DNA is TGTGCCAGCAGCTTGGCGGACAGGGGGCAATCGGGTACGCAGTATTTT. This encodes CASSLADRGQSGTQYF.

This chain links TRBV6-5 with TRBJ2-1; the match to TRBD2 covers 10 bases. The V gene's germline CDR1 is MNHEY and CDR2 SVGAGI. The CDR3 loop spans 15 amino acids. V was clipped by 0 bases and J by 5 bases; unmatched bases: 1. This CDR3 is CASSYSTSGDNEQFF. The DNA of the CDR3 is TGTGCCAGCAGTTACTCTACTAGCGGGGACAATGAGCAGTTCTTC.

This clonotype was observed a handful of times. The chain recombines TRBV3-1 with TRBJ1-4, with D tentatively TRBD1 (5 bases). V lost 4 bases, J lost 7 bases, and 16 bases lay in between. The CDR3 has 15 amino acids. Germline loops: CDR1 LGHDT, CDR2 YNNKEL (reference sequence). CDR3 amino acids: CASSLQTAGGEKLFF. DNA of the CDR3: TGTGCCAGCAGCCTTCAGACAGCGGGAGGTGAAAAACTGTTTTTT.

This chain uses TRBV29-1 with TRBJ2-2, with D possibly being TRBD1 (6 bases). Trimming removed 6 bases from V and 6 bases from J, with 11 bases in between. CDR1 SQVTM and CDR2 ANQGSEA come from the germline V gene. The CDR3 extends over 12 amino acids. The CDR3: CSVRDNPGELFF. DNA of the CDR3: TGCAGCGTCCGGGACAACCCCGGGGAGCTGTTTTTT.

The rearrangement joins TRBV28 to TRBJ1-5; 7 bases are shared with TRBD1. Per germline, CDR1 MDHEN and CDR2 SYDVKM. Trimming at V came to 6 bases and at J to 6 bases, leaving 8 bases not matched to a gene. CDR3 size: 14 residues. CDR3 protein: CASRRDRARQPQHF. CDR3 DNA sequence: TGTGCCAGCAGGCGAGACAGGGCACGTCAGCCCCAGCATTTT.

The chain uses TRBV12-3 or TRBV12-4 and TRBJ2-5; the match to TRBD1 covers 8 bases. The CDR3 has 15 residues. With 3 bases clipped from V and 5 bases from J, the junction kept 8 bases outside the gene matches. In nucleotides, the CDR3 is TGTGCCAGCAGTTTTGGACAGGGTATCGGGGAGACCCAGTACTTC. Translated, it gives CASSFGQGIGETQYF.

This clonotype was picked up a small number of times. The rearrangement uses TRBV2 and TRBJ1-1; D unresolved. V was shortened by 8 bases and J by 0 bases, with 13 bases between the two germline ends. Germline CDR1 and CDR2: SNHLY and FYNNEI. The CDR3 runs 14 residues. This CDR3 reads CASQENSMNTEAFF. For the CDR3, the DNA is TGTGCCAGCCAAGAGAACTCGATGAACACTGAAGCTTTCTTT.

This clonotype has only a few counts. The chain links TRBV4-1 to TRBJ1-2; D gene unclear. V gave up 0 bases and J gave up 0 bases, with 5 bases separating them. The germline CDR1 and CDR2 sequences are MGHRA and YSYEKL. CDR3 length: 14 amino acids. CDR3 in amino acids: CASSQEQANYGYTF. The CDR3 DNA reads TGCGCCAGCAGCCAAGAGCAGGCTAACTATGGCTACACCTTC.

This clonotype was seen a handful of times. The V gene is TRBV7-9, the J gene TRBJ1-5, with 7 bases aligning to TRBD1. Germline V gene sequence: CDR1 SEHNR, CDR2 FQNEAQ (reference sequence). The CDR3 runs to 15 residues. V shed 5 bases and J 3 bases; nucleotides not matched to a gene: 7. This CDR3 is CASSPPGTDNQPQHF. For the CDR3, the DNA is TGTGCCAGCAGCCCCCCCGGGACAGACAATCAGCCCCAGCATTTT.

This clonotype was detected a few times. The chain recombines TRBV4-2 with TRBJ2-5; D unresolved. The CDR3 spans 12 residues. The germline gives CDR1 LGHNA, CDR2 YNFKEQ. Deletions cut 2 bases from V and 7 bases from J, with 8 bases between. CDR3 bases: TGTGCCAGCAGCCAACCTACCGGGACCCAGTACTTC. The encoded protein is CASSQPTGTQYF.

The table lists this clonotype with a few counts. The genes are TRBV2 and TRBJ1-6, with 7 bases lining up with TRBD1. The CDR3 sequence is 14 residues long. The V gene's germline CDR1 is SNHLY and CDR2 FYNNEI. V shed 7 bases and J 5 bases; nucleotides not matched to a gene: 5. CDR3 in DNA: TGTGCCAGCAAGGGGGACAGCCATAATTCACCCCTCCACTTT. This sequence encodes CASKGDSHNSPLHF.

This clonotype was counted between two and nine times. This chain connects TRBV11-2 to TRBJ2-3; D perhaps matches TRBD1 (6 bases). With 1 base removed from V and 4 bases from J, the gap between germline ends came to 9 bases. The CDR3 totals 14 residues. CDR1 is SGHAT, CDR2 FQNNGV, per germline. CDR3 region: CASSLVAGADTQYF. CDR3 DNA sequence: TGTGCCAGCAGCTTAGTTGCAGGGGCAGATACGCAGTATTTT.

The chain has TRBV24-1 and TRBJ1-1; tentative D call: TRBD1 (6 bases). There are 16 residues in the CDR3. The ends were cut back, 4 bases at V and 2 bases at J, with 16 bases in the middle. Looked up from germline, CDR1 is KGHDR and CDR2 is SFDVKD. The CDR3 coding sequence is TGTGCCACCAGTGACACTGGGGGGGGGCCCAACACTGAAGCTTTCTTT. Its protein product is CATSDTGGGPNTEAFF.

This clonotype showed up many times. V and J are TRBV6-5 and TRBJ2-5; no definite D call. Trimming took 1 base from V and 2 from J, leaving 11 bases between them. Germline CDR1 is MNHEY and CDR2 is SVGAGI. The CDR3 has 15 residues. CDR3 region: CASSYYRAGQETQYF. The CDR3 coding sequence is TGTGCCAGCAGTTACTACCGGGCCGGTCAAGAGACCCAGTACTTC.

The chain recombines TRBV4-2 with TRBJ1-1, with a tentative D call TRBD1 (5 bases). This CDR3 contains 14 residues. Trimming stripped 4 bases from V and 0 bases from J, with 9 bases between. Germline loops: CDR1 LGHNA, CDR2 YNFKEQ. This CDR3 reads CASSPTAMNTEAFF. The CDR3 nucleotides are TGTGCCAGCAGCCCGACAGCTATGAACACTGAAGCTTTCTTT.

This clonotype was counted only a few times. V is TRBV7-2 and J is TRBJ2-1; 8 positions match TRBD2. This CDR3 region has 15 residues. Germline loops: CDR1 SGHTA, CDR2 FQGNSA. Trimming took 5 bases from V and 10 from J; bases not matched to a gene: 13. For the CDR3, the DNA is TGTGCCAGCAGCCTAGTAGTGGCGGGGGGAGGAGAGCAGTTCTTC. Protein: CASSLVVAGGGEQFF.